A single T cell receptor (beta chain) is shown here with its context. Its antigen is not known. Researchers built TCR beta libraries using quantitative 5'-RACE with molecular barcodes. TCRdb reprocessed the 5' RACE reads with MiXCR, giving one entry per CDR3 protein. The table lists about 39,000 distinct CDR3 sequences, around a tenth of them singletons. The germline V gene encodes CDR1 DFQATT and CDR2 SNEGSKA (reference sequence). The CDR3 totals 14 residues. The junction had 6 bases not matched to a gene; V was cut back by 2 bases and J by 10 bases. The data are from a study of CD8 T cells in ankylosing spondylitis. Study-wide points: Disease-linked clones proved CD8+ and comparatively uncommon in peripheral blood.

The sample was blood, either unsorted or a sorted T cell fraction (not recorded which). The chain is built from TRBV20-1 and TRBJ2-3, with 13 bases aligning to TRBD2. The sequence derives from a male donor with ankylosing spondylitis or in good health (not recorded which). CDR3 bases: TGCAGTGCTAGACCTCAAGGGACTAGCGGGGCGCAGTATTTT. The encoded protein is CSARPQGTSGAQYF.